The source of this T cell receptor beta chain is a study of T-cell memory formation after mild COVID-19. Turning to the study itself: TCR clusters were mostly donor specific.

Points on this clonotype: Its antigen is still unknown.

The TCR alpha and TCR beta cDNA libraries, bearing sample barcodes and UMIs, were generated by 5'RACE using constant-segment primers. TCRdb redid the calling of the 5' RACE reads with MiXCR, one entry per CDR3 protein. Of about 430,000 distinct CDR3 sequences in the sample, around 24% were seen once. Overall study findings and caveats: Clones that contracted from day 15 to 85 were balanced CD4/CD8, while later expanders leaned CD4+. Memory sampled before infection contained some responding clones, suggesting cross-reactive memory joined.

Material for sequencing was PBMCs or a T cell subset sorted from them (not recorded which). The TCR originated in an adult woman who had mild COVID-19 (a few samples of this study predate the infection). Cell type and time point are not known.

The CDR3 DNA reads as TGTGCCAGCAGTTATCAGGGCAGGGGAAGGGCGGCCGGGGAGCTGTTTTTT. Protein product: CASSYQGRGRAAGELFF. The chain combines TRBV6-6 with TRBJ2-2, with a possible D match to TRBD1 (6 bases). Germline-derived CDR1 and CDR2 are MNHNY and SVGAGI (reference sequence). V lost 3 bases and J lost 6, with 20 bases in between. The CDR3 has 17 amino acids.